Described below is a single T cell receptor beta chain sequence and its context. Its antigen is unknown. Trimming shortened V by 0 bases and J by 7 bases, and 9 bases separated the two germline ends. The germline CDR1 and CDR2 sequences are SNHLY and FYNNEI. The CDR3 has 14 residues. Once extracted for a subset, genomic DNA was divided evenly among several immunoSEQ plates. Clones were sequenced by immunoSEQ multiplex PCR, and TCRdb holds only the in-frame ones, with some missing. This sample has some 2 million clones, with roughly 96% found just once. The sample comes from a study of shared clonotypes between healthy human individuals. General study points: A handful of donors held about 5.1% of naive CD4 clonotypes in common. Among non-shared clonotypes, generation probabilities were lower than among those shared by all four donors.

Sequenced: naive CD4+ T cells sorted from blood. This sample's subset: CD45RA+ positively selected. The chain uses TRBV2 and TRBJ2-2; D gene uncertain. The receptor comes from a man younger than 30 in good health. CDR3 nucleotide sequence: TGTGCCAGCAGTGAAGCTGGCCGGCTCGGGGAGCTGTTTTTT. Amino acids: CASSEAGRLGELFF.